This record covers a single T cell receptor (beta chain). The antigen is undetermined. V lost 4 bases to trimming and J lost 7 bases, with 7 bases between them. CDR1 and CDR2 (germline): WNHNN, SYGVQD (reference sequence). The CDR3 has 12 residues. The assay was immunoSEQ multiplex PCR, and TCRdb's table has in-frame clones only and misses some. Among fewer than 120,000 clones listed, 88% were seen once. This entry comes from a study of cytomegalovirus exposure and HLA in healthy donors. Findings of the study overall: The authors listed some 150 TCR beta chains as cytomegalovirus-associated. The tendency of first-cohort TCR clusters to co-occur in the roughly 110 validation repertoires was identified by a subsequent analysis. The dataset shows that most TCR sequences were rare, while some public TCRs occurred in many donors.

J is TRBJ2-2 and V is TRBV10-1; D gene ambiguous. The sequenced sample was PBMCs. This TCR came from a woman under 40 in good health and CMV-seropositive. DNA for the CDR3: TGCGCCAGCAGTGGGTCGAGCGGGGAGCTGTTTTTT. It codes for CASSGSSGELFF.